These 12 T cell receptor beta chains share one sample of origin, sequenced in a study of cytomegalovirus exposure and HLA in healthy donors. It was with 60 Vbeta and 13 Jbeta primers that the PCR ran. Sequencing used immunoSEQ multiplex PCR; TCRdb keeps in-frame clones, though not all of them. The sample holds around 100,000 clones, 82% seen once. The sequenced sample consisted of PBMCs. The receptors shown here come from a woman aged 18-29 years in good health and CMV-seronegative.

The V call is TRBV5-4, the J call TRBJ2-3, with TRBD2 matching over 9 bases. Unmatched junction bases numbered 18, after V lost 4 bases and J lost 3 bases. From germline, CDR1 is SGHNT and CDR2 YYREEE (reference sequence). CDR3 length equals 19 residues. For the CDR3, the DNA is TGTGCCAGCAGCAAGGGTGGGACTAGCCTCATGTCGGGAACAGATACGCAGTATTTT. Translated: CASSKGGTSLMSGTDTQYF.

The rearrangement links TRBV10-2 to TRBJ2-7; 8 bases map to TRBD2. The CDR3 extends over 15 amino acids. Germline-derived CDR1 and CDR2 are WSHSY and SAAADI. Unmatched junction bases numbered 6, after V lost 5 bases and J lost 0 bases. DNA for the CDR3: TGCGCCAGCAGTCTACTAGCGGCTAGCTCCTACGAGCAGTACTTC. Protein: CASSLLAASSYEQYF.

The J gene is TRBJ1-4, the V gene TRBV5-1, with D tentatively TRBD1 (6 bases). Trimming took off 0 bases at V and 3 bases at J, with 12 bases between the two ends. CDR3 length equals 16 residues. Germline values: CDR1 SGHRS, CDR2 YFSETQ. This CDR3 is CASSLAGATANEKLFF. CDR3 DNA sequence: TGCGCCAGCAGCTTGGCAGGGGCAACGGCTAATGAAAAACTGTTTTTT. The full variable domain, with the rest looked up from reference TRBV5-1 and TRBJ1-4, is KAGVTQTPRYLIKTRGQQVTLSCSPISGHRSVSWYQQTPGQGLQFLFEYFSETQRNKGNFPGRFSGRQFSNSRSEMNVSTLELGDSALYLCASSLAGATANEKLFFGSGTQLSVL.

In its sample, this clone was seen once. The chain has TRBV29-1 and TRBJ2-1; D is unresolved. Germline V lookup: CDR1 SQVTM, CDR2 ANQGSEA. V lost 2 bases, J lost 8 bases, and 10 bases lay in between. The CDR3 consists of 12 residues. DNA for the CDR3: TGCAGCGTTGAACCGGGTTTGGATGAGCAGTTCTTC. As protein: CSVEPGLDEQFF.

V is TRBV5-5 and J is TRBJ1-5; D is ambiguous. The V and J ends lost 4 bases and 5 bases respectively, with 10 bases between them. Germline CDR1 is SGHKS and CDR2 is YYEKEE (reference sequence). CDR3 length: 13 residues. CDR3 in amino acids: CASSPYQDQPQHF. The CDR3 nucleotides are TGTGCCAGCAGCCCCTACCAGGATCAGCCCCAGCATTTT.

Written as DNA, the CDR3 is TGTGCCAGCAGCCGGGGACAGGCCATGGGACAGCCCCAGCATTTT. This encodes CASSRGQAMGQPQHF. The V gene is TRBV7-8, the J gene TRBJ1-5, with 8 nucleotides matching TRBD1. CDR1 and CDR2 (germline): SGHVS, FQNEAQ. The CDR3 is 15 residues long. The trim removed 5 bases at V and 7 bases at J, leaving 10 bases unmatched.

The rearrangement joins TRBV7-9 to TRBJ1-4; tentatively, D is TRBD1 (6 bases). Germline V gene data show CDR1 as SEHNR and CDR2 as FQNEAQ (reference sequence). The CDR3 loop spans 15 amino acids. Trimming left V 5 bases short and J 3 bases short, with 13 bases between. The CDR3 is CASSRGDRSNEKLFF. In DNA form, the CDR3 reads TGTGCCAGCAGCAGAGGAGACAGGTCTAATGAAAAACTGTTTTTT. The full variable domain, in which reference TRBV7-9 and TRBJ1-4 provide the parts outside the CDR3, is DTGVSQNPRHKITKRGQNVTFRCDPISEHNRLYWYRQTLGQGPEFLTYFQNEAQLEKSRLLSDRFSAERPKGSFSTLEIQRTEQGDSAMYLCASSRGDRSNEKLFFGSGTQLSVL.

The rearrangement uses TRBV28 and TRBJ1-1; no clear D. CDR1 and CDR2 (germline): MDHEN, SYDVKM. Trimming removed 2 bases at V and 1 base at J, with 8 bases between. The CDR3 totals 14 residues. The CDR3 reads CASSLITGNTEAFF. As DNA, the CDR3 is TGTGCCAGCAGTTTAATAACTGGGAACACTGAAGCTTTCTTT.

This chain connects TRBV7-2 to TRBJ2-4; 7 nucleotides align to TRBD1. Germline lookup yields CDR1 SGHTA and CDR2 FQGNSA. The V gene end was trimmed by 5 bases and the J gene end by 8 bases; junction bases not matched to a gene: 6. The CDR3 length is 13 residues. CDR3 residues: CASSVNRGDIQYF. DNA of the CDR3: TGTGCCAGCAGCGTTAACAGGGGTGACATTCAGTACTTC.

This clone was seen just once. The CDR3 loop is CASSPGTVGGYEQYF. Here the CDR3 DNA reads TGTGCCAGCAGCCCCGGCACCGTTGGCGGGTACGAGCAGTACTTC. The chain has TRBV5-4 and TRBJ2-7; D is possibly TRBD2 (5 bases). The CDR3 runs 15 residues. V was pared by 4 bases and J by 4 bases, with 18 bases between. Germline V gives CDR1 SGHNT, CDR2 YYREEE (reference sequence).

This clone has just a few counts. This rearrangement joins TRBV14 to TRBJ2-1, with TRBD2 matching 13 bases. J lost 10 bases, V lost 2 bases, and 5 bases had no gene match. CDR3 length: 15 residues. CDR1 and CDR2 (germline): SGHDN, FVKESK. The CDR3 DNA reads TGTGCCAGCAGCCAATGGACTAGCGGGAGCGACGAGCAGTTCTTC. Its protein is CASSQWTSGSDEQFF.

The chain has TRBV7-9 and TRBJ2-5, with D possibly TRBD2 on 6 matching bases. The CDR3 length is 15 residues. Looked up from germline, CDR1 is SEHNR and CDR2 is FQNEAQ (reference sequence). V dropped 1 base and J dropped 5 bases, with 14 bases sitting between them. CDR3 nucleotides: TGTGCCAGCAGCTTAGTAGGCGGGATGGGGGAGACCCAGTACTTC. This translates into CASSLVGGMGETQYF.